The next 27 T cell receptor beta chains were all read from a single sample in a study of blood T cells in healthy people across ages (dated by TCRdb to between 2015 and 2016). The library was prepared using 5' RACE. TCRdb lists the instrument as Illumina HiSeq 2500. A second PCR of roughly 7 to 12 cycles was run with a J-beta primer mix and a sample-barcoded 5' primer. TCRdb passed the public sequencing reads through fastp at Q25 and MiXCR, retaining productive beta sequences. Rows merge per CDR3 protein into single entries with the most common DNA and genes. In this sample the table shows more than 1,400,000 distinct CDR3 sequences, about 40% of which occur a single time. In total, the top ten clones hold roughly 8.2% of the sample. Sequenced: blood. The receptor source for this set is a woman aged 18-30 years in good health.

This clonotype showed up many times. This rearrangement joins TRBV5-1 to TRBJ2-7; D is uncertain. CDR3 length equals 13 residues. Germline CDR1 SGHRS, CDR2 YFSETQ. V lost 0 bases and J lost 3, with 7 bases in between. This CDR3 reads CASSLGANYEQYF. The CDR3 bases are TGCGCCAGCAGCTTGGGAGCTAACTACGAGCAGTACTTC.

V is TRBV6-5 and J is TRBJ2-1, with TRBD2 matching over 8 bases. The CDR3 is 14 amino acids. Looked up from germline, CDR1 is MNHEY and CDR2 is SVGAGI. V shed 7 bases, J shed 3 bases, and the junction held 5 bases outside the gene matches. This chain's CDR3 is CASMVAGYYNEQFF. The DNA for the CDR3 is TGTGCCAGCATGGTAGCGGGATACTACAATGAGCAGTTCTTC.

This clonotype was detected ten times or more. The genes are TRBV7-9 and TRBJ2-7; 7 bases align to TRBD1. The trim removed 6 bases at V and 3 bases at J, leaving 8 bases unmatched. The germline V gene has CDR1 SEHNR and CDR2 FQNEAQ (reference sequence). This CDR3 region has 14 residues. In DNA, the CDR3 is TGTGCCAGCAGTTTGGCAGGGGGAGACTACGAGCAGTACTTC. This gives the protein CASSLAGGDYEQYF.

V is TRBV5-1 and J is TRBJ2-5, with D maybe TRBD2 (6 bases). This CDR3 has 15 residues. The germline gives CDR1 SGHRS, CDR2 YFSETQ. V lost 3 bases and J 11 bases, leaving 23 bases between the germline ends. The CDR3 DNA reads as TGCGCCAGCAGCTCGGTGGGAGGACCAAACAATGAGCAGTACTTC. It is translated as CASSSVGGPNNEQYF.

This clonotype was recorded a few times. The chain recombines TRBV7-3 with TRBJ2-1; D is possibly TRBD2 (5 bases). Trimming pared 5 bases from V and 9 bases from J, leaving 20 bases between. The germline V gene has CDR1 SGHTA and CDR2 FQGTGA. The CDR3 covers 15 residues. The CDR3 bases are TGTGCCAGCAGCGAGTTCGTATTGGGCGCGGGTGAGCAGTTCTTC. Its protein product is CASSEFVLGAGEQFF.

This clonotype was recorded a few times. The chain employs TRBV7-9 and TRBJ1-1; no reliable D call. Germline V gene sequence: CDR1 SEHNR, CDR2 FQNEAQ (reference sequence). The germline V and J ends were trimmed by 2 bases and 4 bases, with 14 bases remaining between them. The CDR3 has 15 amino acids. The CDR3, as DNA: TGTGCCAGCAGCTTACCCGAGGGAGCAGCCACTGAAGCTTTCTTT. This codes for CASSLPEGAATEAFF.

A remark on this clonotype: This sequence may be a read error, since a much larger clone differs from it by one base. The chain joins TRBV2 to TRBJ2-5, with D perhaps given as TRBD1 or TRBD2 (5 bases each). Between the trimmed V and J ends, which lost 7 bases and 11 bases, there was a span of 17 bases. The CDR3 is 12 amino acids. CDR1 and CDR2 (germline): SNHLY, FYNNEI. The CDR3 sequence is CASTGGGNEQYF. The CDR3 region has the DNA TGTGCCAGCACTGGGGGTGGCAATGAGCAGTACTTC.

This clonotype was seen just once. CDR3 protein: CASSYKWTRTYF. In DNA, the CDR3 is TGTGCCAGCAGTTATAAATGGACAAGGACGTACTTC. This chain connects TRBV6-2 or TRBV6-3 to TRBJ2-4; the D gene is possibly TRBD1 (5 bases). There are 12 residues in the CDR3. The germline V gene encodes CDR1 MNHEY and CDR2 SVGEGT. Trimming left V 3 bases short and J 15 bases short, with 15 bases between.

DNA of the CDR3: TGCGCCAGCAGCCAAGAAGCAGGGCGCGAGCAGTACTTC. It yields the protein CASSQEAGREQYF. V and J are TRBV4-1 and TRBJ2-4, with D possibly being TRBD1 (5 bases). The DNA end is more similar to TRBJ2-7, so the J call may be wrong. Germline-derived CDR1 and CDR2 are MGHRA and YSYEKL. The CDR3 totals 13 residues.

The rearrangement links TRBV4-1 to TRBJ2-1; no reliable D call. Germline-derived CDR1 and CDR2 are MGHRA and YSYEKL. The CDR3 sequence is 14 residues long. Trimming pared 6 bases from V and 0 bases from J, leaving 9 bases between. CDR3 region: CASRNEPSYNEQFF. DNA for the CDR3: TGCGCCAGCAGAAACGAGCCCTCCTACAATGAGCAGTTCTTC.

This clonotype was recorded once. The rearrangement uses TRBV3-1 and TRBJ1-2; TRBD1 matches 7 bases. V dropped 5 bases and J dropped 5; count of bases not matched to a gene: 8. CDR1 and CDR2 (germline): LGHDT, YNNKEL (reference sequence). There are 14 residues in the CDR3. The DNA for the CDR3 is TGTGCCAGCAGCGCACAGGGGCAGATGTATGGCTACACCTTC. Its translation: CASSAQGQMYGYTF.

This chain's CDR3 is CASSRQAVTEAFF. The DNA for the CDR3 is TGCGCCAGCAGCCGTCAAGCGGTCACTGAAGCTTTCTTT. The chain recombines TRBV4-1 with TRBJ1-1; D uncertain. This CDR3 comprises 13 residues. Germline V gives CDR1 MGHRA, CDR2 YSYEKL. With 4 bases removed from V and 4 bases from J, the gap between germline ends came to 10 bases.

The rearrangement links TRBV7-2 to TRBJ2-1; 10 positions agree with TRBD2. The CDR3 is 15 amino acids. The germline V gene encodes CDR1 SGHTA and CDR2 FQGNSA. With V trimmed by 2 bases and J by 6 bases, 4 bases remained unmatched. The CDR3 sequence: CASSLSGTSVNEQFF. The CDR3 nucleotides read TGTGCCAGCAGCTTATCCGGGACTAGCGTCAATGAGCAGTTCTTC.

V is TRBV2 and J is TRBJ2-2, with 9 positions matching TRBD2. The V and J ends lost 4 bases and 4 bases, in that order; junction bases with no gene match: 4. This CDR3 spans 15 amino acids. Germline CDR1 reads SNHLY; CDR2 reads FYNNEI. The CDR3 spells CASSGGTSSTGELFF. DNA for the CDR3: TGTGCCAGCAGTGGAGGGACTAGCAGCACCGGGGAGCTGTTTTTT.

V and J are TRBV30 and TRBJ1-5; D remains ambiguous. Trimming took off 1 base at V and 0 bases at J, with 13 bases between the two ends. Germline V CDR1 and CDR2: GTSNPN, SVGIG (reference sequence). The CDR3 length is 16 residues. In DNA, the CDR3 is TGTGCCTGGAGTGCGGCCAGTACTAGTAGCAATCAGCCCCAGCATTTT. Amino acids: CAWSAASTSSNQPQHF.

Concerning this clonotype: Possible read error: a much larger clone is one base away. The chain employs TRBV12-3 or TRBV12-4 and TRBJ1-5; a weak D match, TRBD1 (5 bases). The CDR3 sequence is 15 residues long. V was pared by 3 bases and J by 5 bases, with 14 bases between. CDR3 loop: CASSLEGVGDQPQHF. CDR3 nucleotide sequence: TGTGCCAGCAGTTTGGAAGGGGTGGGCGATCAGCCCCAGCATTTT.

The chain carries TRBV27 and TRBJ2-7, with 8 positions matching TRBD2. This CDR3 region has 15 residues. Trimming took 8 bases from V and 4 from J; bases not matched to a gene: 13. Germline values: CDR1 MNHEY, CDR2 SMNVEV (reference sequence). CDR3 in amino acids: CASLPMDGRDYEQYF. The CDR3 DNA is TGTGCCAGCTTACCTATGGACGGGAGGGATTACGAGCAGTACTTC.

This chain connects TRBV11-2 to TRBJ2-5, with D possibly matching TRBD1 (5 bases). This CDR3 region has 14 residues. V shed 5 bases and J shed 2 bases, with 12 bases lying between them. The germline V gene has CDR1 SGHAT and CDR2 FQNNGV. The CDR3 loop reads CASSPLRQQETQYF. CDR3 DNA sequence: TGTGCCAGCAGCCCTCTACGACAGCAAGAGACCCAGTACTTC.

This rearrangement joins TRBV28 to TRBJ1-1; perhaps TRBD1 as D (5 bases). The ends were cut back, 6 bases at V and 6 bases at J, with 26 bases in the middle. The CDR3 has 17 amino acids. Germline V lookup: CDR1 MDHEN, CDR2 SYDVKM. The chain's CDR3 is CASRLRGGAGSKSEAFF. The CDR3 DNA follows: TGTGCCAGCAGGCTTAGGGGTGGGGCAGGGAGTAAGTCTGAAGCTTTCTTT.

This clonotype appeared a few times. This chain joins TRBV6-5 and TRBJ2-3; 8 bases map to TRBD1. CDR1 and CDR2 (germline): MNHEY, SVGAGI. V was clipped by 4 bases and J by 12 bases; unmatched bases: 9. This CDR3 has 13 amino acids. In nucleotides, the CDR3 is TGTGCCAGCAGTTCAATACAGGGGGAAAATCAGTATTTT. This encodes CASSSIQGENQYF.

This chain connects TRBV20-1 to TRBJ1-4; 9 bases align to TRBD1. Germline trimming cut 6 bases from V and 8 bases from J; bases unmatched to any gene: 13. Germline assignment: CDR1 DFQATT and CDR2 SNEGSKA (reference sequence). The CDR3 contains 15 residues. The DNA of the CDR3 is TGCAGTGCCCCCCCGTGGGGACAGGGTGGGGAAAAACTGTTTTTT. Its protein product is CSAPPWGQGGEKLFF.

This clonotype occurred a few times. CDR3 amino acids: CASSLGVDLTQETQYF. The CDR3 DNA is TGTGCCAGCAGTTTAGGGGTAGACCTCACTCAAGAGACCCAGTACTTC. V gene TRBV27 combines with J gene TRBJ2-5; D gene ambiguous. Germline CDR1 reads MNHEY; CDR2 reads SMNVEV (reference sequence). V lost 2 bases to trimming and J lost 2 bases, with 15 bases between them. The CDR3 has 16 residues.

The chain uses TRBV7-2 and TRBJ2-1; D not certain. CDR3 size: 15 residues. Per the germline V gene, CDR1 is SGHTA and CDR2 is FQGNSA. The germline V and J ends were trimmed by 4 bases and 3 bases, with 13 bases remaining between them. The DNA of the CDR3 is TGTGCCAGCAGCTCAAGTAGTGGGTACTACAATGAGCAGTTCTTC. Its translation: CASSSSSGYYNEQFF.

This clonotype was observed a handful of times. As DNA, the CDR3 is TGTGCCAGCACCGACACCATCTATAGCAATCAGCCCCAGCATTTT. It translates to CASTDTIYSNQPQHF. The chain combines TRBV12-3 or TRBV12-4 with TRBJ1-5; D uncertain. Between the trimmed V and J ends, which lost 7 bases and 0 bases, there was a span of 13 bases. The CDR3 contains 15 residues.

This clonotype has ten or more counts. The V and J genes are TRBV10-3 and TRBJ2-5; 10 bases agree with TRBD2. The CDR3 extends over 16 amino acids. Trimming took 5 bases from V and 4 from J; bases not matched to a gene: 10. Germline V gene sequence: CDR1 ENHRY, CDR2 SYGVKD. CDR3 protein: CAISPSSGGLGETQYF. The CDR3 DNA reads TGTGCCATCAGTCCCTCTAGCGGGGGACTGGGAGAGACCCAGTACTTC.

The chain employs TRBV4-2 and TRBJ2-1; 10 nucleotides align to TRBD1. The CDR3 loop spans 14 amino acids. In germline, CDR1 is LGHNA, CDR2 YNFKEQ. After removal of 4 bases from V and 7 bases from J, the junction contained 4 bases not matched to a gene. The CDR3 nucleotides read TGTGCCAGCAGCCGCGGGACAGGGGAAAATGAGCAGTTCTTC. Amino acids: CASSRGTGENEQFF.

The chain joins TRBV7-2 to TRBJ2-1; D possibly matches TRBD1 or TRBD2 (5 bases each). CDR1 is SGHTA and CDR2 is FQGNSA in the germline V gene. The CDR3 covers 13 residues. V shed 1 base and J shed 14 bases, with 15 bases lying between them. CDR3 coding DNA: TGTGCCAGCAGCTTAGTAGGGTCGGGACCTGAGTTCTTC. Translating gives CASSLVGSGPEFF.